This paragraph reports one T cell receptor (beta chain). Antigen unknown. None of the participants with HIV were treated outside the United States. Every sample had about 0.95-10 million cryopreserved PBMC in it before DNA extraction. Germline loops: CDR1 MGHRA, CDR2 YSYEKL. Trimming took 0 bases from V and 0 from J, leaving 9 bases between them. This CDR3 contains 16 residues. Sequencing relied on immunoSEQ assay v3.0, run at survey level. The study targeted 40,000-50,000 T-cell genomes per sample in sequencing. Produced via immunoSEQ multiplex PCR; TCRdb's table is partial and in-frame only. The sample shows about 35,000 clones, approximately 85% of them seen only once. The sample comes from a study of long-term antiretroviral therapy in people with HIV. Findings and caveats of the study: Participants lacked recorded data on ART adherence, viral resistance or therapy changes.

The sequencing here drew on unsorted PBMCs, taken 0.3 years after starting antiretroviral therapy. This chain connects TRBV4-1 to TRBJ2-1; unclear D gene. This receptor was identified in a man aged 18 to 30 with HIV. The CDR3 loop reads CASSQEEQSSYNEQFF. The CDR3 DNA sequence: TGCGCCAGCAGCCAAGAAGAACAGAGCTCCTACAATGAGCAGTTCTTC.